A single sample gave rise to the 24 T cell receptor beta chains below, sequenced in a study of T cell changes during pregnancy in multiple sclerosis. Some clones are missing from TCRdb's copy, which holds only in-frame ones; the method was immunoSEQ multiplex PCR. The sample consists of approximately 40,000 clones, roughly 91% of them appearing once. The specimen was CD4+ T cells from peripheral blood mononuclear cells, collected after pregnancy. The source of these receptors is a female donor in good health, enrolled as a control in a pregnancy study.

The chain links TRBV30 to TRBJ2-2, with 12 bases lining up with TRBD1. V was clipped by 1 base and J by 6 bases; unmatched bases: 6. Looked up from germline, CDR1 is GTSNPN and CDR2 is SVGIG (reference sequence). This CDR3 spans 16 amino acids. The CDR3, as DNA: TGTGCCTGGAGTGGCCGGGACAGGGGGCCCGCCGGGGAGCTGTTTTTT. Protein: CAWSGRDRGPAGELFF.

As regards this clone: The junction does not match germline at one end; this may be a read error. The chain links TRBV7-7 to TRBJ2-2; TRBD1 agrees at 12 bases. Germline V gene sequence: CDR1 SSHAT, CDR2 FNYEAQ (reference sequence). This CDR3 is 15 amino acids long. CDR3 DNA: TGTGCTAGCAGCTTAGGGACAGGGGGCTCCGGGGAGCTGTTTTTT. Protein sequence: CASSLGTGGSGELFF.

This rearrangement joins TRBV10-3 to TRBJ2-1; 11 bases match TRBD2. The CDR3 contains 18 residues. Germline trimming cut 0 bases from V and 4 bases from J; bases unmatched to any gene: 8. In germline, CDR1 is ENHRY, CDR2 SYGVKD. The CDR3 sequence is CAISESRPSGGSYNEQFF. In DNA form, the CDR3 reads TGTGCCATCAGTGAGTCAAGGCCTAGCGGGGGGTCGTACAATGAGCAGTTCTTC.

The gene calls are TRBV11-3 and TRBJ2-7; D is undetermined. Trimming removed 5 bases at V and 1 base at J, with 12 bases between. This CDR3 is 14 amino acids long. Germline loops: CDR1 SGHNT, CDR2 YENEEA. The chain's CDR3 is CASSPRFDSYEQYF. In DNA, the CDR3 is TGTGCCAGCAGCCCCCGGTTTGATTCCTACGAGCAGTACTTC.

V and J are TRBV5-1 and TRBJ1-1, with D tentatively TRBD1 (5 bases). The V end lost 2 bases, the J end lost 1 base, and 6 bases lay between the germline ends. Germline V CDR1 and CDR2: SGHRS, YFSETQ. The CDR3 is made up of 13 amino acids. The chain's CDR3 is CASSFQGNTEAFF. For the CDR3, the DNA is TGCGCCAGCAGCTTCCAGGGGAACACTGAAGCTTTCTTT.

This chain connects TRBV6-1 to TRBJ2-7, with 9 bases that match TRBD2. Germline CDR1 and CDR2: MNHNS and SASEGT. The CDR3 sequence is 15 residues long. The V and J ends lost 7 bases and 0 bases, in that order; junction bases with no gene match: 7. CDR3 sequence: CASTQRLADSYEQYF. In DNA, the CDR3 is TGTGCCAGCACCCAACGACTAGCGGACTCCTACGAGCAGTACTTC.

The chain has TRBV30 and TRBJ2-3; D is unresolved. Germline assignment: CDR1 GTSNPN and CDR2 SVGIG (reference sequence). CDR3 length: 16 residues. V lost 1 base to trimming and J lost 8 bases, with 22 bases between them. In DNA form, the CDR3 reads TGTGCCTGGAGTGAGGCGGCGGTGCGAGACGTGGGTACGCAGTATTTT. This sequence encodes CAWSEAAVRDVGTQYF.

The chain couples TRBV19 to TRBJ2-3; 12 bases line up with TRBD2. With 7 bases clipped from V and 5 bases from J, the junction kept 13 bases outside the gene matches. From germline, CDR1 is LNHDA and CDR2 SQIVND (reference sequence). The CDR3 is made up of 17 amino acids. CDR3 sequence (DNA): TGTGCCAGTATTACTAGCGGGAGGACGACTCTAAGAGATACGCAGTATTTT. Translated, it gives CASITSGRTTLRDTQYF.

V gene TRBV6-5 combines with J gene TRBJ1-2; D unresolved. The germline gives CDR1 MNHEY, CDR2 SVGAGI. Trimming pared 0 bases from V and 8 bases from J, leaving 10 bases between. The CDR3 spans 13 residues. CDR3 amino acids: CASSYSWERGYTF. CDR3 nucleotides: TGTGCCAGCAGTTACTCCTGGGAGCGGGGCTACACCTTC.

This clone was picked up a small number of times. The chain joins TRBV13 to TRBJ1-5; TRBD1 might be the D (5 bases). The CDR3 loop spans 14 amino acids. Germline values: CDR1 PRHDT, CDR2 FYEKMQ (reference sequence). The ends were cut back, 4 bases at V and 11 bases at J, with 18 bases in the middle. The CDR3 protein is CASSYSGGIVAQHF. The CDR3 nucleotides read TGTGCCAGCAGCTATTCGGGGGGGATCGTAGCCCAGCATTTT. Full variable domain (rest looked up from reference TRBV13 and TRBJ1-5): AAGVIQSPRHLIKEKRETATLKCYPIPRHDTVYWYQQGPGQDPQFLISFYEKMQSDKGSIPDRFSAQQFSDYHSELNMSSLELGDSALYFCASSYSGGIVAQHFGDGTRLSIL.

V and J are TRBV11-2 and TRBJ1-6; D is unclear. Between the trimmed V and J ends, which lost 3 bases and 4 bases, there was a span of 16 bases. The CDR3 totals 17 residues. Germline values: CDR1 SGHAT, CDR2 FQNNGV. In nucleotides, the CDR3 is TGTGCCAGCAGCTTGCGACGGATCGGGGTATATAATTCACCCCTCCACTTT. Protein product: CASSLRRIGVYNSPLHF.

This clone was counted a single time. V and J are TRBV5-1 and TRBJ1-4, with TRBD1 identical over 7 bases. Germline-derived CDR1 and CDR2 are SGHRS and YFSETQ. The CDR3 loop spans 14 amino acids. V dropped 4 bases and J dropped 4; count of bases not matched to a gene: 4. This CDR3 is CASSTGTVNEKLFF. The CDR3 DNA is TGCGCCAGCAGCACTGGGACAGTTAATGAAAAACTGTTTTTT.

This clone was counted a single time. V and J are TRBV19 and TRBJ1-2, with TRBD1 matching over 7 bases. Germline loops: CDR1 LNHDA, CDR2 SQIVND (reference sequence). With 3 bases clipped from V and 6 bases from J, the junction kept 10 bases outside the gene matches. This CDR3 region has 15 residues. The CDR3 region is CASSIRTGNEDGYTF. CDR3 in DNA: TGTGCCAGTAGTATCAGGACAGGTAATGAGGATGGCTACACCTTC.

V and J are TRBV5-6 and TRBJ1-1, with D unresolved. Per germline, CDR1 SGHDT and CDR2 YYEEEE. The CDR3 length is 14 residues. V dropped 0 bases and J dropped 1 base, with 7 bases sitting between them. The CDR3 sequence is CASSLAGRNTEAFF. In DNA form, the CDR3 reads TGTGCCAGCAGCTTGGCAGGCAGGAACACTGAAGCTTTCTTT.

V and J are TRBV18 and TRBJ1-1, with 9 bases fitting TRBD1. The CDR3 has 14 residues. Germline V CDR1 and CDR2: KGHSH, LQKENI. V was pared by 6 bases and J by 5 bases, with 7 bases of the junction left unmatched. CDR3 protein: CASSETGGRTEAFF. The CDR3 bases are TGTGCCAGCTCCGAGACAGGGGGAAGGACTGAAGCTTTCTTT.

This clone was detected once. V usage is TRBV7-2 and J usage is TRBJ2-1, with D maybe TRBD2 (5 bases). Germline assignment: CDR1 SGHTA and CDR2 FQGNSA. CDR3 length: 18 residues. V was pared by 0 bases and J by 7 bases, with 22 bases between. Here the CDR3 reads CASSLARVNSPLRNEQFF. The DNA for the CDR3 is TGTGCCAGCAGCTTAGCGCGGGTCAACTCGCCGCTGAGAAATGAGCAGTTCTTC.

The V call is TRBV6-4, the J call TRBJ2-5; D is ambiguous. The CDR3 consists of 16 residues. Germline V gene data show CDR1 as MRHNA and CDR2 as SNTAGT. With 0 bases removed from V and 4 bases from J, the gap between germline ends came to 15 bases. The CDR3 DNA reads TGTGCCAGCAGTGACTCGAAAGCGCCCGCCAGAGAGACCCAGTACTTC. It specifies CASSDSKAPARETQYF.

The chain joins TRBV5-1 to TRBJ2-3; perhaps TRBD2 as D (6 bases). V lost 2 bases and J 6 bases, leaving 22 bases between the germline ends. The length of the CDR3 is 17 residues. The germline V gene has CDR1 SGHRS and CDR2 YFSETQ. This CDR3 reads CASSFDAGLSSTDTQYF. CDR3 DNA sequence: TGCGCCAGCAGCTTCGACGCGGGATTAAGCTCAACGGATACGCAGTATTTT. Together with reference TRBV5-1 and TRBJ2-3, the CDR3 gives the full variable domain: KAGVTQTPRYLIKTRGQQVTLSCSPISGHRSVSWYQQTPGQGLQFLFEYFSETQRNKGNFPGRFSGRQFSNSRSEMNVSTLELGDSALYLCASSFDAGLSSTDTQYFGPGTRLTVL.

The gene calls are TRBV30 and TRBJ2-3, with 9 bases identical to TRBD2. Germline-derived CDR1 and CDR2 are GTSNPN and SVGIG (reference sequence). With 6 bases clipped from V and 1 base from J, the junction kept 2 bases outside the gene matches. The CDR3 consists of 13 residues. CDR3 coding DNA: TGTGCCTGTTCTAGCGGGGGCACAGATACGCAGTATTTT. It yields the protein CACSSGGTDTQYF.

The rearrangement uses TRBV5-6 and TRBJ2-6; D possibly corresponds to TRBD2 (6 bases). V was pared by 2 bases and J by 1 base, with 7 bases between. CDR1 and CDR2 from the germline V gene are SGHDT and YYEEEE. The CDR3 extends over 15 amino acids. The CDR3 coding sequence is TGTGCCAGCAGCTTTGCGGGATCTGGGGCCAACGTCCTGACTTTC. Translation gives CASSFAGSGANVLTF.

The rearrangement uses TRBV5-5 and TRBJ1-4; 8 bases fit TRBD1. Germline V CDR1 and CDR2: SGHKS, YYEKEE (reference sequence). There are 14 residues in the CDR3. After removal of 3 bases from V and 6 bases from J, the junction contained 4 bases not matched to a gene. In nucleotides, the CDR3 is TGTGCCAGCAGCTCCGGGACAGGCCATGAAAAACTGTTTTTT. Protein product: CASSSGTGHEKLFF.

V usage is TRBV7-8 and J usage is TRBJ1-5; 7 bases align to TRBD1. The CDR3 totals 15 residues. From germline, CDR1 is SGHVS and CDR2 FQNEAQ. With 5 bases clipped from V and 0 bases from J, the junction kept 4 bases outside the gene matches. This CDR3 reads CASSQDRDSNQPQHF. The CDR3 DNA follows: TGTGCCAGCAGCCAAGACAGGGATAGCAATCAGCCCCAGCATTTT.

This clone occurred once. The genes are TRBV5-1 and TRBJ2-7; TRBD2 agrees at 11 bases. The J segment lost 3 bases and the V segment lost 4 bases, leaving 6 bases of the junction unmatched. Germline-derived CDR1 and CDR2 are SGHRS and YFSETQ. The CDR3 covers 15 residues. CDR3: CASSPAGLAGYEQYF. For the CDR3, the DNA is TGCGCCAGCAGCCCGGCCGGACTAGCGGGCTACGAGCAGTACTTC.

The chain has TRBV2 and TRBJ1-2, with a weak D call TRBD1 (5 bases). The germline V gene encodes CDR1 SNHLY and CDR2 FYNNEI. This CDR3 has 14 residues. Trimming removed 0 bases from V and 6 bases from J, with 11 bases in between. The CDR3 region has the DNA TGTGCCAGCAGTGAAGCGGGGGAGCGGGATGGCTACACCTTC. Residues: CASSEAGERDGYTF.